This entry lists 21 T cell receptor beta chains sequenced from one sample in a study of blood T cell repertoires in COVID-19. TCRdb's table, derived via immunoSEQ multiplex PCR, lists solely in-frame clones and lacks some. The sample has some 220,000 clones; more than 65% are singletons. The specimen was peripheral blood. These receptors all stem from a woman aged 60-75 years with acute or convalescent COVID-19.

The CDR3 here is CASSRGTGNTIYF. The DNA of the CDR3 is TGTGCCAGTTCTCGGGGGACTGGAAACACCATATATTTT. The rearrangement uses TRBV27 and TRBJ1-3, with D perhaps TRBD1 (5 bases). This CDR3 is built from 13 residues. Trimming left V 9 bases short and J 2 bases short, with 11 bases between. Germline V gives CDR1 MNHEY, CDR2 SMNVEV (reference sequence).

The rearrangement joins TRBV5-1 to TRBJ1-1, with D perhaps matching TRBD1 (6 bases). Germline V gene sequence: CDR1 SGHRS, CDR2 YFSETQ. This CDR3 has 15 residues. V lost 2 bases and J 5 bases, leaving 16 bases between the germline ends. Here the CDR3 reads CASSFRGANGTEAFF. Written as DNA, the CDR3 is TGCGCCAGCAGCTTCCGGGGGGCGAATGGGACTGAAGCTTTCTTT. The full variable domain, its missing parts supplied by reference TRBV5-1 and TRBJ1-1, is KAGVTQTPRYLIKTRGQQVTLSCSPISGHRSVSWYQQTPGQGLQFLFEYFSETQRNKGNFPGRFSGRQFSNSRSEMNVSTLELGDSALYLCASSFRGANGTEAFFGQGTRLTVV.

The chain couples TRBV20-1 to TRBJ2-1, with D unresolved. CDR1 is DFQATT and CDR2 is SNEGSKA in the germline V gene (reference sequence). This CDR3 spans 14 amino acids. The ends were cut back, 3 bases at V and 0 bases at J, with 9 bases in the middle. CDR3 sequence reads: CSASLSNSYNEQFF. The CDR3 nucleotides read TGCAGTGCTAGTTTGAGCAACTCCTACAATGAGCAGTTCTTC.

The V call is TRBV5-1, the J call TRBJ2-7; D not certain. The CDR3 totals 12 residues. V gave up 4 bases and J gave up 2 bases, with 7 bases separating them. Germline CDR1 reads SGHRS; CDR2 reads YFSETQ. Here the CDR3 DNA reads TGCGCCAGCAGCCGAACAACCTACGAGCAGTACTTC. This encodes CASSRTTYEQYF.

V usage is TRBV29-1 and J usage is TRBJ2-4; D ambiguous. Trimming took off 5 bases at V and 3 bases at J, with 8 bases between the two ends. This CDR3 has 12 residues. Germline-derived CDR1 and CDR2 are SQVTM and ANQGSEA. As DNA, the CDR3 is TGCAGCGTTTACAGTGTCAAAAACATTCAGTACTTC. As protein: CSVYSVKNIQYF. The entire variable domain, with the rest obtained from reference TRBV29-1 and TRBJ2-4, is as follows: SAVISQKPSRDICQRGTSLTIQCQVDSQVTMMFWYRQQPGQSLTLIATANQGSEATYESGFVIDKFPISRPNLTFSTLTVSNMSPEDSSIYLCSVYSVKNIQYFGAGTRLSVL.

The chain uses TRBV29-1 and TRBJ1-2; maybe TRBD1 (6 bases). This CDR3 is built from 13 residues. CDR1 and CDR2 (germline): SQVTM, ANQGSEA. Trimming removed 1 base from V and 7 bases from J, with 13 bases in between. The CDR3 spells CSVEASDRPGYTF. The CDR3 DNA reads TGCAGCGTTGAAGCGTCAGACAGGCCTGGCTACACCTTC.

V is TRBV27 and J is TRBJ2-5; 7 positions match TRBD2. The CDR3 extends over 13 amino acids. CDR1 is MNHEY, CDR2 SMNVEV, per germline (reference sequence). J lost 5 bases, V lost 6 bases, and 6 bases had no gene match. CDR3 nucleotides: TGTGCCAGCAGACGAACACTAGCGGAGACCCAGTACTTC. As protein: CASRRTLAETQYF.

V is TRBV7-2 and J is TRBJ1-4, with TRBD1 as a possible D gene (5 bases). Germline V gene sequence: CDR1 SGHTA, CDR2 FQGNSA. This CDR3 is 15 amino acids long. V lost 1 base and J 4 bases, leaving 10 bases between the germline ends. The CDR3 sequence is CASSLVGRNNEKLFF. CDR3 in DNA: TGTGCCAGCAGCTTAGTGGGGCGGAATAATGAAAAACTGTTTTTT.

The chain has TRBV5-1 and TRBJ1-2; 10 bases map to TRBD1. Trimming removed 4 bases from V and 7 bases from J; junction bases left unmatched: 10. The CDR3 is 15 amino acids. Per the germline V gene, CDR1 is SGHRS and CDR2 is YFSETQ. This CDR3 is CASSGGDRGFGGYTF. The CDR3 coding sequence is TGCGCCAGCAGCGGAGGGGACAGGGGCTTCGGTGGCTACACCTTC.

The chain employs TRBV11-1 and TRBJ1-6; D is unresolved. The CDR3 spans 13 residues. CDR1 and CDR2 (germline): SGHAT, FQDESV (reference sequence). V dropped 0 bases and J dropped 7 bases, with 4 bases sitting between them. The CDR3 spells CASSLAENSPLHF. The CDR3 bases are TGTGCCAGCAGCTTAGCTGAGAATTCACCCCTCCACTTT.

The rearrangement joins TRBV24-1 to TRBJ2-1; D is possibly TRBD2 (6 bases). This CDR3 region has 14 residues. The germline CDR1 and CDR2 sequences are KGHDR and SFDVKD. Trimming cost V 7 bases and J 0 bases, with 9 bases left between them. The CDR3: CATSPGDSYNEQFF. Here the CDR3 DNA reads TGTGCCACCAGCCCGGGGGACTCCTACAATGAGCAGTTCTTC.

A single count supports this clone. This chain uses TRBV19 with TRBJ2-3; 7 bases are a match to TRBD1. Germline CDR1 is LNHDA and CDR2 is SQIVND (reference sequence). J gave up 3 bases and V 5 bases, and 8 bases lay outside the gene matches. CDR3 length: 15 residues. In DNA form, the CDR3 reads TGTGCCAGTAGTGTGACAGGGAGTGGTACAGATACGCAGTATTTT. Amino acids: CASSVTGSGTDTQYF.

The rearrangement joins TRBV29-1 to TRBJ1-1; no clear D gene. This CDR3 is built from 12 residues. V lost 7 bases and J 1 base, leaving 10 bases between the germline ends. From germline, CDR1 is SQVTM and CDR2 ANQGSEA. DNA for the CDR3: TGCAGCGCCTCCGAGGCGAACACTGAAGCTTTCTTT. It is translated as CSASEANTEAFF.

The genes are TRBV12-3 or TRBV12-4 and TRBJ2-5; D ambiguous. This CDR3 region has 13 residues. Trimming took 6 bases from V and 5 from J, leaving 13 bases between them. As DNA, the CDR3 is TGTGCCAGCAGCCGGAGTACCTCCGAGACCCAGTACTTC. Encoded protein: CASSRSTSETQYF.

V usage is TRBV19 and J usage is TRBJ1-1; 10 positions agree with TRBD1. This CDR3 comprises 15 residues. With 9 bases clipped from V and 1 base from J, the junction kept 8 bases outside the gene matches. Germline V gives CDR1 LNHDA, CDR2 SQIVND (reference sequence). The CDR3 sequence: CASRNRDRGNTEAFF. In DNA, the CDR3 is TGTGCCAGCCGAAATAGGGACAGGGGGAACACTGAAGCTTTCTTT.

The V and J genes are TRBV5-5 and TRBJ2-7; D gene ambiguous. CDR3 length: 15 residues. The V gene's germline CDR1 is SGHKS and CDR2 YYEKEE (reference sequence). V lost 2 bases, J lost 0 bases, and 12 bases lay in between. In nucleotides, the CDR3 is TGTGCCAGCAGCTTCGAGGCCCCGAGCTCCTACGAGCAGTACTTC. It codes for CASSFEAPSSYEQYF.

This clone was counted once. The chain recombines TRBV4-2 with TRBJ2-5; 7 bases agree with TRBD2. The CDR3 loop spans 14 amino acids. V lost 4 bases and J lost 5; bases outside the gene matches: 7. Germline CDR1 is LGHNA and CDR2 is YNFKEQ. CDR3 sequence (DNA): TGTGCCAGCAGCCCTAGCACTAGCGAGGAGACCCAGTACTTC. As protein: CASSPSTSEETQYF.

This clone was counted between two and nine times. CDR3 sequence reads: CASSRPGTGNGYTF. DNA of the CDR3: TGTGCCAGCAGCCGCCCCGGGACAGGGAACGGCTACACCTTC. V and J are TRBV3-1 (or the pseudogene TRBV3-2) and TRBJ1-2; 9 nucleotides agree with TRBD1. Germline V lookup: CDR1 LGHDT, CDR2 YNNKEL (reference sequence). V lost 4 bases and J lost 8; bases outside the gene matches: 8. The CDR3 has 14 amino acids.

The V and J genes are TRBV7-3 and TRBJ2-3; D unresolved. The V gene's germline CDR1 is SGHTA and CDR2 FQGTGA. The CDR3 totals 12 residues. V lost 4 bases to trimming and J lost 6 bases, with 8 bases between them. The DNA of the CDR3 is TGTGCCAGCAGCTCAGACTTGGATACGCAGTATTTT. It yields the protein CASSSDLDTQYF.

The chain has TRBV6-5 and TRBJ1-1, with unresolved D. Germline CDR1 MNHEY, CDR2 SVGAGI. The germline V and J ends were trimmed by 6 bases and 1 base, with 9 bases remaining between them. The CDR3 loop spans 13 amino acids. The CDR3, as DNA: TGTGCCAGCAGCCCGGGAACGAACACTGAAGCTTTCTTT. Protein product: CASSPGTNTEAFF.

The chain recombines TRBV6-4 with TRBJ2-1; the match to TRBD1 covers 10 bases. The CDR3 length is 17 residues. V was clipped by 7 bases and J by 6 bases; unmatched bases: 15. Germline V gene lookup returns CDR1 MRHNA and CDR2 SNTAGT. This CDR3 is CASTPFAGTGARNEQFF. CDR3 nucleotide sequence: TGTGCCAGCACCCCCTTTGCCGGGACAGGGGCTCGCAATGAGCAGTTCTTC.